The rows below give T cell receptor beta chains drawn from one sample of a study of PD-1 blockade in classical Hodgkin lymphoma. The assay was immunoSEQ multiplex PCR, and TCRdb's table has in-frame clones only and misses some. In the table there are around 13,000 clones, 79% of which are singletons. The source was CD8+ T cells from blood, collected at baseline. The source is a human donor with classical Hodgkin lymphoma. Both conserved end residues are part of each CDR3. The D gene is left open where the match is weak. Only part of the rows carry a size: once, few, many, or a class if the clone is expanded.

d_gene	len	v_gene	abundance	j_gene	CDR3aa	CDR3nt
NA	13	TRBV19	NA	TRBJ2-7	CASSDNPGYEQYF	TGTGCCAGTAGCGATAATCCCGGCTACGAGCAGTACTTC
TRBD2	15	TRBV9	few	TRBJ2-3	CASSATGGDPDTQYF	TGTGCCAGCAGCGCCACCGGGGGGGACCCAGATACGCAGTATTTT
TRBD2	17	TRBV2	NA	TRBJ2-3	CASSHNTGTSVSDTQYF	TGTGCCAGCAGCCATAATACCGGGACTAGTGTCTCAGATACGCAGTATTTT
NA	13	TRBV11-2	once	TRBJ2-7	CASSLEGPSEQYF	TGTGCCAGCAGCTTAGAGGGGCCGAGTGAGCAGTACTTC
NA	12	TRBV5-6	NA	TRBJ1-1	CASRTMNTEAFF	TGTGCCAGCAGAACGATGAACACTGAAGCTTTCTTT
TRBD1	15	TRBV5-6	NA	TRBJ1-5	CASSTGTESNQPQHF	TGTGCCAGCAGCACTGGGACAGAGAGCAATCAGCCCCAGCATTTT
NA	14	TRBV27	NA	TRBJ2-3	CASGGGKSTDTQYF	TGTGCCAGTGGAGGGGGGAAGAGCACAGATACGCAGTATTTT
NA	15	TRBV10-1	NA	TRBJ1-3	CASRQGQPSGNTIYF	TGCGCCAGCAGGCAGGGTCAGCCGTCTGGAAACACCATATATTTT
NA	11	TRBV29-1	few	TRBJ2-1	CSVDVYNEQFF	TGCAGCGTGGACGTCTACAATGAGCAGTTCTTC
TRBD1	15	TRBV6-6	NA	TRBJ2-7	CASREDRGGSYEQYF	TGTGCCAGCAGGGAGGACAGGGGCGGGAGCTACGAGCAGTACTTC
NA	15	TRBV18	once	TRBJ1-2	CASSPSGQTNYGYTF	TGTGCCAGCTCACCTTCGGGACAAACTAACTATGGCTACACCTTC
NA	13	TRBV23-1	NA	TRBJ2-1	CATLGGGGNEQFF	TGCGCCACCCTGGGGGGCGGGGGCAATGAGCAGTTCTTC
TRBD1	14	TRBV9	once	TRBJ1-1	CASSVDRGYTEAFF	TGTGCCAGCAGCGTCGACAGGGGCTACACTGAAGCTTTCTTT
NA	13	TRBV25-1	once	TRBJ1-1	CASSWGKQTEAFF	TGTGCCAGCAGTTGGGGGAAGCAGACTGAAGCTTTCTTT
NA	14	TRBV5-4	NA	TRBJ2-7	CASSLAVGAYEQYF	TGTGCCAGCAGCTTGGCGGTCGGAGCCTACGAGCAGTACTTC
NA	15	TRBV9	NA	TRBJ1-6	CASSVDDSSNSPLHF	TGTGCCAGCAGCGTAGATGACAGTTCTAATTCACCCCTCCACTTT
NA	15	TRBV19	once	TRBJ1-2	CATSGTLLQPNGYTF	TGTGCCACCTCCGGGACCCTACTCCAGCCCAATGGCTACACCTTC
NA	12	TRBV10-2	NA	TRBJ1-1	CASSESNTEAFF	TGCGCCAGCAGTGAGTCTAACACTGAAGCTTTCTTT
TRBD2	14	TRBV6-5	NA	TRBJ2-7	CASSTSGGLYEQYF	TGTGCCAGCAGTACTAGCGGGGGCCTATACGAGCAGTACTTC
TRBD1	13	TRBV19	NA	TRBJ2-5	CASWTGGVETQYF	TGTGCCAGCTGGACAGGTGGAGTGGAGACCCAGTACTTC
NA	16	TRBV10-2	NA	TRBJ2-1	CASSESMQAYHGEQFF	TGCGCCAGCAGTGAGTCTATGCAGGCTTACCACGGTGAGCAGTTCTTC
NA	15	TRBV4-2	NA	TRBJ1-5	CASSQFHYSNQPQHF	TGTGCCAGCAGCCAGTTCCACTATAGCAATCAGCCCCAGCATTTT
NA	15	TRBV14	NA	TRBJ2-3	CASSQEWSSTDTQYF	TGTGCCAGCAGCCAAGAATGGTCTAGCACAGATACGCAGTATTTT
NA	13	TRBV19	NA	TRBJ2-7	CASSTQGPYEQYF	TGTGCCAGTAGTACCCAGGGCCCCTACGAGCAGTACTTC
NA	17	TRBV7-2	NA	TRBJ2-7	CASSLVPRRATYYEQYF	TGTGCCAGCAGCTTAGTACCACGACGTGCGACCTACTACGAGCAGTACTTC
NA	14	TRBV5-4	few	TRBJ1-6	CASSEDRRRSPLHF	TGTGCCAGCAGCGAGGACAGACGTCGTTCACCCCTCCACTTT
TRBD1	12	TRBV11-2	NA	TRBJ1-1	CASSWTGAGAFF	TGTGCCAGCAGCTGGACAGGGGCTGGGGCTTTCTTT
NA	11	TRBV19	NA	TRBJ2-3	CATGATDTQYF	TGTGCCACGGGGGCAACAGATACGCAGTATTTT
TRBD2	15	TRBV12-5	once	TRBJ2-7	CASGRAGGSTYEQYF	TGTGCTAGTGGTCGGGCGGGAGGAAGTACCTACGAGCAGTACTTC
TRBD2	17	TRBV11-2	NA	TRBJ2-1	CAVSGDTSGGASNEQFF	TGTGCCGTCTCAGGAGACACCAGCGGGGGGGCCTCCAATGAGCAGTTCTTC
NA	11	TRBV20-1	once	TRBJ1-1	CSARDWGEAFF	TGCAGTGCTAGAGATTGGGGTGAAGCTTTCTTT
NA	15	TRBV7-9	NA	TRBJ2-7	CASSPPRTGPEEQYF	TGTGCCAGCAGCCCGCCCCGGACGGGGCCTGAGGAGCAGTACTTC
NA	14	TRBV4-3	NA	TRBJ1-2	CASSQDIGNYGYTF	TGCGCCAGCAGCCAAGATATCGGAAACTATGGCTACACCTTC
NA	13	TRBV5-4	NA	TRBJ1-2	CASSFPRVDGYTF	TGTGCCAGCAGCTTCCCAAGGGTGGACGGCTACACCTTC
TRBD2	15	TRBV9	NA	TRBJ2-5	CASSVNSGGRETQYF	TGTGCCAGCAGCGTTAATAGCGGGGGGAGGGAGACCCAGTACTTC
NA	14	TRBV27	NA	TRBJ1-4	CASSGIATNEKLFF	TGTGCCAGCAGTGGGATTGCAACTAATGAAAAACTGTTTTTT
NA	12	TRBV6-5	NA	TRBJ2-2	CASSPGTGELFF	TGTGCCAGCAGCCCGGGCACCGGGGAGCTGTTTTTT
NA	15	TRBV6-4	few	TRBJ2-2	CASSEEGPGPRELFF	TGTGCCAGCAGTGAAGAGGGGCCCGGGCCCCGGGAGCTGTTTTTT
NA	15	TRBV7-9	NA	TRBJ1-1	CASSLAIGLDTEAFF	TGTGCCAGCAGCTTAGCTATAGGACTAGACACTGAAGCTTTCTTT